These 5 T cell receptor beta chains came from one sample sequenced in a study of blood T cell repertoires in COVID-19. TCRdb's copy holds only in-frame clones and misses some; the assay was immunoSEQ multiplex PCR. Of roughly 320,000 clones in the sample, approximately 86% were seen once. The specimen was peripheral blood. The receptors come from a man aged 70 or older with acute or convalescent COVID-19.

J is TRBJ2-2 and V is TRBV5-4, with D possibly TRBD1 on 5 matching bases. CDR1 SGHNT and CDR2 YYREEE come from the germline V gene (reference sequence). Trimming stripped 0 bases from V and 3 bases from J, with 9 bases between. The CDR3 consists of 15 residues. The CDR3 sequence: CASSLGQGYTGELFF. The CDR3, as DNA: TGTGCCAGCAGCTTGGGGCAGGGTTACACCGGGGAGCTGTTTTTT.

This clone turned up a few times. The chain's CDR3 is CASRHRRDTEAFF. For the CDR3, the DNA is TGTGCCAGCAGACACCGGAGGGACACTGAAGCTTTCTTT. V is TRBV3-1 (or the pseudogene TRBV3-2) and J is TRBJ1-1; no definite D call. V was trimmed by 6 bases and J by 3 bases, leaving 11 bases between them. This CDR3 is 13 amino acids long. Germline V gives CDR1 LGHDT, CDR2 YNNKEL (reference sequence).

The rearrangement uses TRBV6-2 or TRBV6-3 and TRBJ2-7; perhaps TRBD1 as D (5 bases). This CDR3 contains 16 residues. Germline V gene sequence: CDR1 MNHEY, CDR2 SVGEGT. Trimming removed 2 bases at V and 0 bases at J, with 14 bases between. CDR3 in amino acids: CASSYPLQGTSYEQYF. The CDR3 DNA reads TGTGCCAGCAGTTACCCTCTTCAGGGCACCTCCTACGAGCAGTACTTC.

The V call is TRBV6-2 or TRBV6-3, the J call TRBJ2-1; 8 nucleotides agree with TRBD1. The germline V gene encodes CDR1 MNHEY and CDR2 SVGEGT. The CDR3 has 14 residues. The V and J ends lost 5 bases and 15 bases, in that order; junction bases with no gene match: 15. CDR3 amino acids: CASSPWDRSRGTFF. Written as DNA, the CDR3 is TGTGCCAGCAGTCCCTGGGACAGGTCCAGGGGCACGTTCTTC.

V is TRBV18 and J is TRBJ1-6, with D possibly matching TRBD1 (5 bases). Germline loops: CDR1 KGHSH, CDR2 LQKENI. Trimming pared 3 bases from V and 7 bases from J, leaving 16 bases between. The CDR3 runs to 16 residues. CDR3 region: CASSPERGSANSPLHF. The DNA for the CDR3 is TGTGCCAGCTCACCCGAGCGGGGGTCGGCGAATTCACCCCTCCACTTT.